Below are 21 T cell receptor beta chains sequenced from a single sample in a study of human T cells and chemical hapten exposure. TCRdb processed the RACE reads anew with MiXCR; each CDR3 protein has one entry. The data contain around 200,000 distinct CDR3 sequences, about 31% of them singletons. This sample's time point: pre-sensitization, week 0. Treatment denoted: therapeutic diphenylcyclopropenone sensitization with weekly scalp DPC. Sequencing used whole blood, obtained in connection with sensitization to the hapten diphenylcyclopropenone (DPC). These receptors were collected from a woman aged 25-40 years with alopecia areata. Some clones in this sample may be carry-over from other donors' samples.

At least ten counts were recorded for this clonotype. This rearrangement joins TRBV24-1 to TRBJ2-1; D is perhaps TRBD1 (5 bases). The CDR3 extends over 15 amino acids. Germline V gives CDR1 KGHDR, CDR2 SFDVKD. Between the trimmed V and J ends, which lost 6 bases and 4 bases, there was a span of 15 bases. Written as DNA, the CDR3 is TGTGCCACCAGTACCATTCAGGGAAGGTACAATGAGCAGTTCTTC. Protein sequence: CATSTIQGRYNEQFF.

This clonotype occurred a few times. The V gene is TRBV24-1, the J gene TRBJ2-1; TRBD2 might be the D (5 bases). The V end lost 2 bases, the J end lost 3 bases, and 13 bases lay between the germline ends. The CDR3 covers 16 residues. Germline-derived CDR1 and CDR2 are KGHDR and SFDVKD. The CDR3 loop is CATSDSLASHYNEQFF. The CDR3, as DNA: TGTGCCACCAGTGATTCCCTAGCTTCCCACTACAATGAGCAGTTCTTC.

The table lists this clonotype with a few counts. CDR3 nucleotides: TGTGCCAGCAGCCAACAGGGGAACGGGGAGCTGTTTTTT. Its protein is CASSQQGNGELFF. This sequence joins TRBV4-2 and TRBJ2-2; TRBD1 is a possible D gene (6 bases). With 2 bases removed from V and 7 bases from J, the gap between germline ends came to 8 bases. Per the germline V gene, CDR1 is LGHNA and CDR2 is YNFKEQ. This CDR3 is built from 13 residues.

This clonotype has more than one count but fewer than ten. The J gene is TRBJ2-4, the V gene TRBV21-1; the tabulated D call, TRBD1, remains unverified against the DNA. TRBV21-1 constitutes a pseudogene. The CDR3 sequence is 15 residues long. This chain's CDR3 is CASTKSRDGKNIQYF. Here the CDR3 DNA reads TGTGCCAGCACAAAAAGCCGGGACGGCAAAAACATTCAGTACTTC.

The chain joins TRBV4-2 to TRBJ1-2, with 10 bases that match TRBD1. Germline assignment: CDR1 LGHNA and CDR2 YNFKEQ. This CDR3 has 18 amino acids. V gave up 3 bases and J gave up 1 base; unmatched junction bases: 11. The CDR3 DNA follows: TGTGCCAGCAGCCAGAGGAGGGACAGGGGCAACAGTAACTATGGCTACACCTTC. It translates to CASSQRRDRGNSNYGYTF.

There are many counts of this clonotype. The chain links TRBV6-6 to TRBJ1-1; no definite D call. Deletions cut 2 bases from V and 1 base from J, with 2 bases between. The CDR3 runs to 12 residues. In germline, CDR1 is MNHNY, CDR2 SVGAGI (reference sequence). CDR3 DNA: TGTGCCAGCAGTTACCCGAACACTGAAGCTTTCTTT. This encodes CASSYPNTEAFF.

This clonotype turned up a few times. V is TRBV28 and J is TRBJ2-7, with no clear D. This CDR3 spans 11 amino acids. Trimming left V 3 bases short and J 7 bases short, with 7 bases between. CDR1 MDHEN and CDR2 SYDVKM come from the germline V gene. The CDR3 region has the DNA TGTGCCAGCAGTTTGACACGGGAGCAGTACTTC. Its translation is CASSLTREQYF. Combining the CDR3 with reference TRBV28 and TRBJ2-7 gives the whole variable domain DVKVTQSSRYLVKRTGEKVFLECVQDMDHENMFWYRQDPGLGLRLIYFSYDVKMKEKGDIPEGYSVSREKKERFSLILESASTNQTSMYLCASSLTREQYFGPGTRLTVT.

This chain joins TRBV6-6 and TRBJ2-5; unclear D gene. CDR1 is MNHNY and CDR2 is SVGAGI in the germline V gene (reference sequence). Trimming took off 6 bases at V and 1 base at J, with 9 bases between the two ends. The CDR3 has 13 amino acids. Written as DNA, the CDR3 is TGTGCCAGCAGAATTCCGCCCCAAGAGACCCAGTACTTC. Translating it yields CASRIPPQETQYF.

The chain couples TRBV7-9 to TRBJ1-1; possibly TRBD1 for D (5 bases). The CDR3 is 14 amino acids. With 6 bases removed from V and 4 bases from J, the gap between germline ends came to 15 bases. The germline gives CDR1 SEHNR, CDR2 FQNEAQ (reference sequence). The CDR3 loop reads CASRLMGVSTEAFF. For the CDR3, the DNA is TGTGCCAGCAGACTTATGGGGGTTAGCACTGAAGCTTTCTTT. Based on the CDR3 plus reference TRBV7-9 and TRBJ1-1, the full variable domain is DTGVSQNPRHKITKRGQNVTFRCDPISEHNRLYWYRQTLGQGPEFLTYFQNEAQLEKSRLLSDRFSAERPKGSFSTLEIQRTEQGDSAMYLCASRLMGVSTEAFFGQGTRLTVV.

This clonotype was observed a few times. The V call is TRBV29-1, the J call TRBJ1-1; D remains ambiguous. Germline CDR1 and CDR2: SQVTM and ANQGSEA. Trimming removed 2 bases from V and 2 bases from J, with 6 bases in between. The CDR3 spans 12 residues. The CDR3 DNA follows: TGCAGCGTTGAATCAGTTAACACTGAAGCTTTCTTT. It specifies CSVESVNTEAFF.

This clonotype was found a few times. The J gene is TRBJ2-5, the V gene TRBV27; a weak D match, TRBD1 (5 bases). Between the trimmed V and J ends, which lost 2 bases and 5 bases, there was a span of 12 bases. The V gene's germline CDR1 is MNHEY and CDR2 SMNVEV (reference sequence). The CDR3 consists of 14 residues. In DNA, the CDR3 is TGTGCCAGCAGTTTACTGTCAGGGTCGGAGACCCAGTACTTC. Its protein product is CASSLLSGSETQYF.

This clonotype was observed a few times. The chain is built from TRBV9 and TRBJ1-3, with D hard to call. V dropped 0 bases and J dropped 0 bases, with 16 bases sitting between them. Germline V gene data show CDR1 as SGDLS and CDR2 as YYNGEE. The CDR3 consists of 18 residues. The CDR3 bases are TGTGCCAGCAGCGTAGATATCGCCCCTGGCGTCTCTGGAAACACCATATATTTT. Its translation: CASSVDIAPGVSGNTIYF.

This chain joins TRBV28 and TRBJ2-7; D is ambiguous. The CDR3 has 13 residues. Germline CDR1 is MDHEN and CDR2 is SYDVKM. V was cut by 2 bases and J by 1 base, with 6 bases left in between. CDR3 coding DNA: TGTGCCAGCAGTTTACTAAGGTCCTACGAGCAGTACTTC. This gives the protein CASSLLRSYEQYF.

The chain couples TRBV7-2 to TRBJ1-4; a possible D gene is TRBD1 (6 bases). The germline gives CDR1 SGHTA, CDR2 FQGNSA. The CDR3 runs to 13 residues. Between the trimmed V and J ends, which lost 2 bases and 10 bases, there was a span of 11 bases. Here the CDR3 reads CASSLKRGGKLFF. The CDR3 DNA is TGTGCCAGCAGCTTAAAACGAGGGGGAAAACTGTTTTTT. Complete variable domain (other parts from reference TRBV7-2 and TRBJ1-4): GAGVSQSPSNKVTEKGKDVELRCDPISGHTALYWYRQSLGQGLEFLIYFQGNSAPDKSGLPSDRFSAERTGGSVSTLTIQRTQQEDSAVYLCASSLKRGGKLFFGSGTQLSVL.

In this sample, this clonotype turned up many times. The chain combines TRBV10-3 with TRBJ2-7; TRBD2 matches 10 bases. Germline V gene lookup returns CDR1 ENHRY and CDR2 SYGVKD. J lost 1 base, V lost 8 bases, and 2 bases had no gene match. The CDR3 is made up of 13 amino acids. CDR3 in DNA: TGTGCCATCGGACTAGCGGAATCCTACGAGCAGTACTTC. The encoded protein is CAIGLAESYEQYF.

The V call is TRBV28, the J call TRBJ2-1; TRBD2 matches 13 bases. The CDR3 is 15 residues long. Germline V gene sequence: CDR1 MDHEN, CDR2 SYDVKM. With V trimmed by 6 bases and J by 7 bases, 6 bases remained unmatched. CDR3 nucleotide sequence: TGTGCCAGCAGGAGAGGGACTAGCGGGGATAATGAGCAGTTCTTC. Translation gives CASRRGTSGDNEQFF.

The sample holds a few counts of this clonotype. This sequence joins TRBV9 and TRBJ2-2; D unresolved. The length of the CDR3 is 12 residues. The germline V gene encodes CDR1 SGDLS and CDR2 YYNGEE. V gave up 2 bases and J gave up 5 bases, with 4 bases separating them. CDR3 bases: TGTGCCAGCAGCGTCAGGACCGGGGAGCTGTTTTTT. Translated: CASSVRTGELFF.

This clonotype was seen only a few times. The CDR3 is CASSLELSSYNEQFF. CDR3 DNA: TGTGCCAGCAGCTTAGAGCTTAGCTCCTACAATGAGCAGTTCTTC. The chain couples TRBV7-2 to TRBJ2-1, with D unresolved. Trimming cost V 1 base and J 0 bases, with 7 bases left between them. The CDR3 sequence is 15 residues long. Germline lookup yields CDR1 SGHTA and CDR2 FQGNSA.

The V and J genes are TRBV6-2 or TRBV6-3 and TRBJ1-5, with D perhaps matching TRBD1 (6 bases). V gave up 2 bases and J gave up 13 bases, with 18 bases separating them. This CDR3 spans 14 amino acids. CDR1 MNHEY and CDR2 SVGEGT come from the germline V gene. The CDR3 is CASSYPPPGARQHF. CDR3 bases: TGTGCCAGCAGTTACCCCCCCCCAGGGGCCAGACAGCATTTT.

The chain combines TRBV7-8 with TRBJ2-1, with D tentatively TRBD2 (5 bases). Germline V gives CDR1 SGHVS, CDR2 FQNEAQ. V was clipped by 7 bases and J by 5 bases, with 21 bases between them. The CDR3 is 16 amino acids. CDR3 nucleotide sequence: TGTGCCAGCACTTCTAAAACGGGGTTACGTAACAATGAGCAGTTCTTC. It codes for CASTSKTGLRNNEQFF.

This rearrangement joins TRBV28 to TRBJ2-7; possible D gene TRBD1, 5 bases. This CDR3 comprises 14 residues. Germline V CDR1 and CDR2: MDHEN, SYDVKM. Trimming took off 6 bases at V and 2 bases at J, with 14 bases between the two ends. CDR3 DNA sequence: TGTGCCAGCAGCCCCCCCGCAGGGACCTACGAGCAGTACTTC. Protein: CASSPPAGTYEQYF.